This TCR beta chain was captured in a study of blood T cell repertoires in COVID-19. Study-wide background: Samples of COVID-19 (acute and convalescent) were obtained from the United States, Italy and Spain. The cDNA or gDNA used as material had been derived from T cells, B-cell-depleted T cells, or PBMCs.

Germline V gene sequence: CDR1 LNHDA, CDR2 SQIVND (reference sequence). The CDR3 contains 16 residues. V shed 4 bases, J shed 2 bases, and the junction held 7 bases outside the gene matches. Study processing details: Nucleated cell counts were estimated from reference gene primer amplification. The repertoire was sequenced with immunoSEQ multiplex PCR; TCRdb's copy has only in-frame clones and lacks some. V and J calls and clone size are given by that table; D and trimming were obtained from the DNA. The data contain roughly 180,000 clones, 86% of them singletons. V is TRBV19 and J is TRBJ2-7; 11 bases match TRBD2. The receptor was isolated from a man between 60 and 70 years old with acute or convalescent COVID-19. Material: peripheral blood. The DNA for the CDR3 is TGTGCCAGTAGTACTACTAGCGGGAGCAGCCCCTACGAGCAGTACTTC. Its protein is CASSTTSGSSPYEQYF. Supplemented by reference TRBV19 and TRBJ2-7, the full variable domain reads DGGITQSPKYLFRKEGQNVTLSCEQNLNHDAMYWYRQDPGQGLRLIYYSQIVNDFQKGDIAEGYSVSREKKESFPLTVTSAQKNPTAFYLCASSTTSGSSPYEQYFGPGTRLTVT.